Described below is a single T cell receptor (beta chain) sequence and its context. This clonotype was observed at least ten times. It lacks a known antigen. Per-nucleotide qualities are absent, and no much larger clonotype sits a single base away. The label giving this sample's treatment or condition can be read as: allogeneic hematopoietic cell transplantation with graft depleted of TCRalphabeta T cells and CD19 B cells. The transplant recipients were children given TCRalphabeta/CD19-depleted allogeneic hematopoietic cell grafts. In the germline V gene, CDR1 corresponds to SGHDT and CDR2 to YYEEEE. V is cut by 0 bases and J by 7 bases, and the space between the germline ends is 14 bases. From the cysteine through the phenylalanine, the CDR3 covers 14 amino acids. This entry keeps only the CDR3 DNA: 42 bases, framed from base 1. This entry comes from a study of T-cell reconstitution after alpha-beta-depleted transplantation in children (dated by TCRdb to the mid-2010s). Regarding the complete study: The study quantitatively tracked T-cell immune reconstitution after TCRalphabeta/CD19-depleted allogeneic hematopoietic cell transplantation in children using TCR repertoire profiling.

What the authors observed across the whole study: Over subsequent months, a decline in hyperexpanded clone frequencies was noted, and after one year, T-cell counts and TCRbeta diversity were mostly ascribed to newly produced T cells. In some patients, the high TCRbeta diversity seen at day 60 was put down to recipient T cells and intrathymic progenitors that had survived conditioning. About two months after transplant, the apparently early recovery of alphabetaT-cell counts reportedly depended on just several hundred clones that had expanded rapidly and came from non-depleted graft cells.

The receptor library was made with PCR. TCRdb names Illumina HiSeq 2500 as the instrument used. TCR library preparation used molecular barcoding, with unique molecular identifiers applied to normalize quantification of the TCRbeta repertoire. TCRdb reran the public reads through fastp at Q25 and MiXCR, keeping productive beta chains. CDR3 protein sequences are deduplicated, and each keeps its most common genes and DNA. The sample table shows about 440,000 distinct CDR3 sequences, and roughly 43% are seen once. The ten largest make up 27% of the sample. The sequence links TRBV5-6 to TRBJ2-7, with the D call perhaps TRBD1 or TRBD2, as 5 bases match in each case. The input for sequencing was PBMCs, taken before TCRalphabeta/CD19-depleted stem cell transplant. This receptor was taken from a girl aged 2 to 9 with aplastic anemia, due to receive a stem cell transplant. In nucleotides, the sequence is TGTGCCAGCAGCTTGGGAACAGGATCGGGGGAGCAGTACTTC. It translates as CASSLGTGSGEQYF. When the CDR3 is completed using the reference TRBV5-6 and TRBJ2-7 genes on either side, the full variable domain is DAGVTQSPTHLIKTRGQQVTLRCSPKSGHDTVSWYQQALGQGPQFIFQYYEEEERQRGNFPDRFSGHQFPNYSSELNVNALLLGDSALYLCASSLGTGSGEQYFGPGTRLTVT.